This TCR beta chain was obtained from a study of OX40 agonist ivuxolimab in advanced cancers. Germline loops: CDR1 SGDLS, CDR2 YYNGEE. This CDR3 comprises 14 residues. The V end lost 0 bases, the J end lost 5 bases, and 11 bases lay between the germline ends. To note about this clone: Its antigen is undetermined.

Overall study findings and caveats: Dose levels from 0.1 to 3.0 mg/kg saw CD4+ and CD8+ blood T cells expand clonally by week 6.

Method: immunoSEQ multiplex PCR; TCRdb's copy keeps in-frame clones and lacks some. The table has under 100,000 clones, 89% seen once; the top ten hold 0.3% to 0.4%. The receptor comes from an adult with an advanced solid tumor such as melanoma, head and neck, liver or kidney cancer. V gene TRBV9 combines with J gene TRBJ2-5; tentatively, D is TRBD1 or TRBD2 (5 bases each). This sample comprised CD4+ or CD8+ T cells sorted from blood, obtained in a trial of the OX40 agonist ivuxolimab. DNA for the CDR3: TGTGCCAGCAGCGTAGGAGGGGCGAGGGAGACCCAGTACTTC. It yields the protein CASSVGGARETQYF.